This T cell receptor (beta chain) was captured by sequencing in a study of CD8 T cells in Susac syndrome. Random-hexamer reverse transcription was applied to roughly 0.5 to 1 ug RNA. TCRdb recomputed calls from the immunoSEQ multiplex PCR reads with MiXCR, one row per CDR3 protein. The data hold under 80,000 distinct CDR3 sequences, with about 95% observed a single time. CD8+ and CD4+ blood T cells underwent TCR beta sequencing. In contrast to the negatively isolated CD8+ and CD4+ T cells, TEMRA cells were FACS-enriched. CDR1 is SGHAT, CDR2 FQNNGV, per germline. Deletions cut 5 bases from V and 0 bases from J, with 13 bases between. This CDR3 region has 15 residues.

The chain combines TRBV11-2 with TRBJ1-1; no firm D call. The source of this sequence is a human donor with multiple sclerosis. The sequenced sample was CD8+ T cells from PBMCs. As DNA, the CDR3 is TGTGCCAGCAGCGGCGGTTTCGGGATGAACACTGAAGCTTTCTTT. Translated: CASSGGFGMNTEAFF.